Following are 21 T cell receptor beta chains from one sample sequenced in a study of CDR3 diversity in severe acne. From the PCR reads, TCRdb called clonotypes with MiXCR, one entry per CDR3 protein. The sample carries tens of thousands of distinct CDR3 sequences, under 65% recorded once. The sequenced sample consisted of blood. The receptors were sampled from a male donor in good health, without acne.

This clonotype occurred many times. This sequence joins TRBV9 and TRBJ1-2; 11 nucleotides agree with TRBD1. The germline gives CDR1 SGDLS, CDR2 YYNGEE. This CDR3 has 15 amino acids. With 3 bases clipped from V and 9 bases from J, the junction kept 10 bases outside the gene matches. The chain's CDR3 is CASSATMGQGESYTF. For the CDR3, the DNA is TGTGCCAGCAGCGCCACTATGGGACAGGGGGAGAGCTACACCTTC.

This chain links TRBV7-2 with TRBJ2-7, with D perhaps matching TRBD1 or TRBD2 (6 bases each). Between the trimmed V and J ends, which lost 6 bases and 6 bases, there was a span of 15 bases. CDR3 length: 13 amino acids. The V gene's germline CDR1 is SGHTA and CDR2 FQGNSA. CDR3 DNA sequence: TGTGCCAGCAGGGGGGGCGAAGGGGGCGAGCAGTACTTC. Translated: CASRGGEGGEQYF.

This clonotype has ten or more counts. The rearrangement links TRBV2 to TRBJ1-6; TRBD1 might be the D (5 bases). The CDR3 is made up of 13 amino acids. Germline-derived CDR1 and CDR2 are SNHLY and FYNNEI. The V gene lost 3 bases and the J gene lost 8 bases, with 8 bases spanning the gap. The CDR3 bases are TGTGCCAGCAGTGAGCAAGGGGATTCACCCCTCCACTTT. It yields the protein CASSEQGDSPLHF.

The V call is TRBV5-1, the J call TRBJ1-1, with D hard to call. CDR1 is SGHRS and CDR2 is YFSETQ in the germline V gene. The CDR3 length is 13 residues. Between the trimmed V and J ends, which lost 4 bases and 2 bases, there was a span of 9 bases. CDR3 sequence reads: CASSNGRNTEAFF. The CDR3 coding sequence is TGCGCCAGCAGCAACGGAAGAAACACTGAAGCTTTCTTT.

Regarding this clonotype: The junction departs from the called germline gene at one end, perhaps through a read error. V usage is TRBV4-1 and J usage is TRBJ1-5; no firm D call. The CDR3 spans 17 residues. Per germline, CDR1 MGHRA and CDR2 YSYEKL. As DNA, the CDR3 is TGTGCCAGCAGCCAAGATTTAGGAGGGTGGAGCAATCAGCCCCAGCATTTT. This sequence encodes CASSQDLGGWSNQPQHF.

This clonotype was picked up many times. The genes are TRBV4-1 and TRBJ2-1; the D gene is possibly TRBD2 (6 bases). CDR1 is MGHRA, CDR2 YSYEKL, per germline. The CDR3 contains 15 residues. Trimming left V 1 base short and J 3 bases short, with 10 bases between. The CDR3 loop is CASSQGRLVYNEQFF. CDR3 nucleotide sequence: TGCGCCAGCAGCCAAGGGCGACTAGTCTACAATGAGCAGTTCTTC.

In this sample, this clonotype turned up many times. The V call is TRBV6-5, the J call TRBJ1-1; 8 positions match TRBD1. The CDR3 length is 14 residues. Germline V CDR1 and CDR2: MNHEY, SVGAGI. V was clipped by 7 bases and J by 3 bases; unmatched bases: 7. DNA of the CDR3: TGTGCCAGCAATCCCGCAGGGGGCGACACTGAAGCTTTCTTT. The encoded protein is CASNPAGGDTEAFF.

The table lists this clonotype with a few counts. The V gene is TRBV29-1, the J gene TRBJ2-7, with TRBD1 as a possible D gene (6 bases). The CDR3 extends over 13 amino acids. Trimming cost V 6 bases and J 1 base, with 13 bases left between them. Germline V CDR1 and CDR2: SQVTM, ANQGSEA. The CDR3 coding sequence is TGCAGCGTAGCACAGGGCCTATCCTACGAGCAGTACTTC. This translates into CSVAQGLSYEQYF.

The chain has TRBV5-4 and TRBJ1-2; D may be TRBD1 (6 bases). From germline, CDR1 is SGHNT and CDR2 YYREEE (reference sequence). CDR3 length: 15 residues. Trimming removed 4 bases at V and 3 bases at J, with 16 bases between. Here the CDR3 DNA reads TGTGCCAGCAGCCCGGACCAGGGGTTCTACTATGGCTACACCTTC. This codes for CASSPDQGFYYGYTF.

V is TRBV6-5 and J is TRBJ2-5, with a tentative D call TRBD2 (6 bases). Germline V lookup: CDR1 MNHEY, CDR2 SVGAGI. V dropped 5 bases and J dropped 4 bases, with 20 bases sitting between them. This CDR3 has 16 residues. The CDR3 DNA reads TGTGCCAGCAGTGACCCGGGGCGGGGAAGAGGAGAGACCCAGTACTTC. This gives the protein CASSDPGRGRGETQYF.

The chain recombines TRBV15 with TRBJ2-4; TRBD1 agrees at 12 bases. Germline V lookup: CDR1 LNHNV, CDR2 YYDKDF (reference sequence). J was trimmed by 8 bases and V by 6 bases; bases with no gene match: 8. This CDR3 has 15 amino acids. The CDR3 loop reads CATRTKGQGADIQYF. In nucleotides, the CDR3 is TGTGCCACCAGAACCAAGGGACAGGGGGCGGACATTCAGTACTTC.

The chain is built from TRBV7-9 and TRBJ1-5, with TRBD1 matching 10 bases. This CDR3 spans 15 amino acids. J gave up 2 bases and V 5 bases, and 3 bases lay outside the gene matches. The germline gives CDR1 SEHNR, CDR2 FQNEAQ (reference sequence). The CDR3 DNA sequence: TGTGCCAGCAGCCTAGGGACAGGGGGCAATCAGCCCCAGCATTTT. Its translation is CASSLGTGGNQPQHF. Combining the CDR3 with reference TRBV7-9 and TRBJ1-5 gives the whole variable domain DTGVSQNPRHKITKRGQNVTFRCDPISEHNRLYWYRQTLGQGPEFLTYFQNEAQLEKSRLLSDRFSAERPKGSFSTLEIQRTEQGDSAMYLCASSLGTGGNQPQHFGDGTRLSIL.

This sequence joins TRBV25-1 and TRBJ2-7; D is possibly TRBD1 (5 bases). The CDR3 is 15 amino acids. The germline V gene has CDR1 MGHDK and CDR2 SYGVNS. V dropped 8 bases and J dropped 4 bases, with 21 bases sitting between them. CDR3 in amino acids: CASVTQGLGSYEQYF. The CDR3 DNA sequence: TGTGCCAGCGTCACCCAGGGTTTAGGGTCGTACGAGCAGTACTTC.

The rearrangement links TRBV2 to TRBJ2-7, with 7 bases aligning to TRBD2. CDR3 size: 16 residues. Germline lookup yields CDR1 SNHLY and CDR2 FYNNEI. The trim removed 6 bases at V and 1 base at J, leaving 12 bases unmatched. This CDR3 reads CASSPRAGATSYEQYF. The CDR3 nucleotides read TGTGCCAGCAGCCCGCGGGCGGGAGCCACGTCCTACGAGCAGTACTTC.

This clonotype was seen a few times. The chain combines TRBV7-9 with TRBJ1-6; TRBD1 is a possible D gene (5 bases). CDR3 size: 14 residues. The germline V gene encodes CDR1 SEHNR and CDR2 FQNEAQ (reference sequence). V dropped 6 bases and J dropped 10 bases, with 16 bases sitting between them. The CDR3 region is CASRRDGEDSPLHF. For the CDR3, the DNA is TGTGCCAGCAGGCGGGACGGAGAAGACTCACCCCTCCACTTT.

This clonotype was observed at least ten times. This chain uses TRBV3-1 with TRBJ2-7; D gene uncertain. The CDR3 loop spans 15 amino acids. Germline values: CDR1 LGHDT, CDR2 YNNKEL (reference sequence). V dropped 0 bases and J dropped 0 bases, with 9 bases sitting between them. CDR3 sequence reads: CASSQDSRSSYEQYF. The CDR3 DNA reads TGTGCCAGCAGCCAAGACTCCCGCAGCTCCTACGAGCAGTACTTC.

This clonotype qualifies as medium-sized. This chain joins TRBV10-1 and TRBJ2-1, with TRBD1 identical over 8 bases. Germline-derived CDR1 and CDR2 are WNHNN and SYGVQD (reference sequence). V was pared by 3 bases and J by 5 bases, with 9 bases of the junction left unmatched. There are 16 residues in the CDR3. DNA for the CDR3: TGCGCCAGCAGTGACCTTGTACGGACAGGGAACAATGAGCAGTTCTTC. This sequence encodes CASSDLVRTGNNEQFF.

The chain carries TRBV29-1 and TRBJ2-1; 16 bases line up with TRBD2. Trimming cost V 8 bases and J 7 bases; bases outside gene matches: 8. The CDR3 length is 15 residues. Germline assignment: CDR1 SQVTM and CDR2 ANQGSEA. CDR3 in DNA: TGCAGCATCCCGGGACTAGCGGGGGGGCGGAATGAGCAGTTCTTC. Its translation is CSIPGLAGGRNEQFF.

The J gene is TRBJ2-3, the V gene TRBV19; D might be TRBD1 or TRBD2, each matching 6 bases. Trimming pared 4 bases from V and 6 bases from J, leaving 14 bases between. This CDR3 has 14 residues. CDR1 is LNHDA, CDR2 SQIVND, per germline (reference sequence). The CDR3 coding sequence is TGTGCCAGTAGTACCTCCGGGGGCGGGGATACGCAGTATTTT. This gives the protein CASSTSGGGDTQYF.

The chain employs TRBV20-1 and TRBJ2-5; 10 bases align to TRBD2. This CDR3 comprises 17 residues. Germline lookup yields CDR1 DFQATT and CDR2 SNEGSKA (reference sequence). With V trimmed by 0 bases and J by 5 bases, 12 bases remained unmatched. CDR3 coding DNA: TGCAGTGCTAGAGAATTTGCCCGAACTAGCGGGGAGGAGACCCAGTACTTC. This encodes CSAREFARTSGEETQYF.

This clonotype has just a few counts. The chain is built from TRBV20-1 and TRBJ2-7; 8 bases match TRBD1. The CDR3 extends over 14 amino acids. The V gene end was trimmed by 3 bases and the J gene end by 2 bases; junction bases not matched to a gene: 6. Germline lookup yields CDR1 DFQATT and CDR2 SNEGSKA (reference sequence). CDR3 DNA sequence: TGCAGTGCTAGCTCAGGGGGCCTGGCCTACGAGCAGTACTTC. This encodes CSASSGGLAYEQYF.